This T cell receptor beta chain was recovered during a study of cytotoxic CD8 clonotypes in ibrutinib-treated CLL. Study at large: Recorded responses included around 24 partial and 2 complete; following median around 68 months, approximately 15 stayed remitted and about 12 progressed. Mean per-sample yields comprised around 230,000 productive templates and 85,000 to 95,000 productive rearrangements.

Targeted sequencing depth ranged from 1 in 200,000 to 1 in 1 million T cells. This table comes from immunoSEQ multiplex PCR, and its TCRdb copy is limited to in-frame clones, with some not included. The sample consists of 300,000 to 400,000 clones, roughly 70% of them appearing once. Regarding this clone: The antigen is undetermined.

Study observations and caveats: In comparison with age-matched healthy donors, baseline clonality was higher and tracked circulating CD8+ T-cell counts.

This CDR3 is built from 15 residues. Trimming shortened V by 5 bases and J by 6 bases, and 14 bases separated the two germline ends. Germline V CDR1 and CDR2: SGHTA, FQGNSA. The sample here was PBMCs, taken after 36 months of ibrutinib treatment. This rearrangement joins TRBV7-2 to TRBJ1-6; D uncertain. The TCR comes from a human donor with chronic lymphocytic leukemia. The CDR3 DNA reads as TGTGCCAGCAGCGAGGGCCCGCGGCGTAATTCACCCCTCCACTTT. Protein sequence: CASSEGPRRNSPLHF.